A selection of T cell receptor beta chains follows, all from one sample in a study of blood T cell repertoires in COVID-19. Generated by immunoSEQ multiplex PCR, the TCRdb table keeps only in-frame clones and is missing some. The table has tens of thousands of clones, 92% seen once; the top ten hold over 30%. The specimen was peripheral blood. The source of these receptors is a man aged 65 to 85 with active COVID-19. Both conserved end residues are part of each CDR3. A D gene is named only where the DNA matches it firmly. Clone size is stated in some rows and not others, as once, few, many or a class when expanded.

j_gene,d_gene,v_gene,abundance,CDR3aa,CDR3nt
TRBJ2-1,.,TRBV12-2,.,CASRLIPISEGGIYNEQFF,TGTGCAAGTCGCCTTATTCCCATTTCTGAGGGAGGGATCTACAATGAGCAGTTCTTC
TRBJ2-1,TRBD2,TRBV7-3,.,CASSLLAGAYNEQFF,TGTGCCAGCAGCTTACTAGCGGGGGCTTACAATGAGCAGTTCTTC
TRBJ2-2,TRBD2,TRBV28,few,CASSLFTSGDTGELFF,TGTGCCAGCAGTTTATTTACTAGCGGGGACACCGGGGAGCTGTTTTTT
TRBJ2-7,TRBD1,TRBV29-1,.,CSVEGQGAGEQYF,TGCAGCGTTGAAGGCCAGGGGGCGGGAGAGCAGTACTTC
TRBJ2-2,TRBD1,TRBV28,once,CASSLYGTGGGGELFF,TGTGCCAGCAGTTTATACGGGACAGGCGGCGGCGGGGAGCTGTTTTTT
TRBJ2-7,TRBD2,TRBV18,.,CASSQLGTSVYEQYF,TGTGCCAGCTCACAGTTGGGGACTAGCGTCTACGAGCAGTACTTC
TRBJ2-7,TRBD1,TRBV6-5,.,CASVRTGDSYEQYF,TGTGCCAGCGTTAGGACAGGGGATAGCTACGAGCAGTACTTC
TRBJ2-5,TRBD1,TRBV5-1,.,CASSTVQGSRETQYF,TGCGCCAGCAGTACCGTACAGGGGAGTCGCGAGACCCAGTACTTC
TRBJ2-1,TRBD2,TRBV30,.,CAWSLWTSANNEQFF,TGTGCCTGGAGTCTTTGGACTAGCGCAAACAATGAGCAGTTCTTC
TRBJ2-3,.,TRBV6-5,.,CASISQRRGPDTQYF,TGTGCCAGCATCTCTCAACGAAGAGGCCCAGATACGCAGTATTTT
TRBJ2-7,.,TRBV27,.,CASSPGLLGASYEQYF,TGTGCCAGCAGTCCCGGACTGCTAGGAGCCTCCTACGAGCAGTACTTC
TRBJ2-7,.,TRBV11-1,.,CASSLAPDGGYEQYF,TGTGCCAGCAGCTTAGCACCGGACGGGGGCTACGAGCAGTACTTC
TRBJ1-1,.,TRBV7-9,.,CASSGGHGDEAFF,TGTGCCAGCAGCGGGGGACACGGCGATGAAGCTTTCTTT
TRBJ1-1,.,TRBV5-4,.,CASSSGVLMNTEAFF,TGTGCCAGCAGCTCCGGGGTCCTCATGAACACTGAAGCTTTCTTT
TRBJ1-1,.,TRBV7-9,.,CASATGVNTEAFF,TGTGCCAGCGCGACGGGGGTGAACACTGAAGCTTTCTTT
TRBJ1-6,.,TRBV28,.,CASRSGRAYNSPLHF,TGTGCCAGCAGGTCGGGCAGGGCTTATAATTCACCCCTCCACTTT
TRBJ2-5,TRBD1,TRBV7-3,.,CASSISAGTGKETQYF,TGTGCCAGCAGCATCTCCGCCGGGACAGGGAAAGAGACCCAGTACTTC
TRBJ2-1,.,TRBV27,.,CASSLSARGSSYNEQFF,TGTGCCAGCAGTTTATCAGCCAGGGGAAGCTCCTACAATGAGCAGTTCTTC
TRBJ2-5,TRBD1,TRBV5-1,once,CASSGGTGGYQETQYF,TGCGCCAGCAGCGGAGGGACAGGGGGATATCAAGAGACCCAGTACTTC
TRBJ2-7,TRBD1,TRBV11-2,.,CASSFATGDEQYF,TGTGCCAGCAGCTTCGCAACAGGGGACGAGCAGTACTTC
TRBJ2-2,TRBD2,TRBV4-2,.,CASSQLTSGSVGGELFF,TGTGCCAGCAGCCAACTGACTAGCGGGAGCGTTGGCGGGGAGCTGTTTTTT
TRBJ2-1,.,TRBV25-1,.,CASSSLGSVNGNEQFF,TGTGCCAGCAGCAGCCTGGGTAGCGTAAATGGGAATGAGCAGTTCTTC
TRBJ2-5,TRBD2,TRBV6-2/TRBV6-3,.,CASSIAGWETQYF,TGTGCCAGCAGTATAGCGGGCTGGGAGACCCAGTACTTC
TRBJ1-5,TRBD1,TRBV3-1/TRBV3-2,.,CASSLTRGQEYSNQPQHF,TGTGCCAGCAGCCTCACAAGGGGGCAGGAATATAGCAATCAGCCCCAGCATTTT
TRBJ1-5,.,TRBV4-2,.,CASSPGLGTNQPQHF,TGTGCCAGCAGCCCAGGACTAGGGACAAATCAGCCCCAGCATTTT
TRBJ1-4,.,TRBV5-1,once,CASSLSQANEKLFF,TGCGCCAGCAGCTTGAGCCAGGCTAATGAAAAACTGTTTTTT
TRBJ1-4,.,TRBV21-1,.,CASSKVACGGRNEKLFF,TGTGCCAGCAGCAAAGTTGCCTGTGGGGGGAGGAATGAAAAACTGTTTTTT
TRBJ2-3,TRBD2,TRBV28,.,CASSLFTSGRTDTQYF,TGTGCCAGCAGTTTATTTACTAGCGGGAGAACAGATACGCAGTATTTT
TRBJ1-3,.,TRBV5-4,.,CASSFGGANSGNTIYF,TGTGCCAGCAGCTTCGGGGGGGCGAACTCTGGAAACACCATATATTTT
TRBJ1-5,.,TRBV5-4,.,CASSLVRQAQPQHF,TGTGCCAGCAGCTTGGTGCGACAGGCACAGCCCCAGCATTTT
TRBJ1-1,TRBD1,TRBV7-9,.,CASSQDRGEYTEAFF,TGTGCCAGCAGCCAGGACAGGGGGGAGTACACTGAAGCTTTCTTT
TRBJ1-2,TRBD1,TRBV5-5,.,CASSYSTGVVYGYTF,TGTGCCAGCAGCTACTCGACAGGGGTGGTCTATGGCTACACCTTC
TRBJ2-7,TRBD2,TRBV5-8,.,CASSLGPGLAELRQYF,TGTGCCAGCAGCCTGGGCCCGGGTCTAGCGGAGCTACGACAGTACTTC
TRBJ1-2,TRBD1,TRBV20-1,.,CSASMGQAYGYTF,TGCAGTGCTAGTATGGGACAGGCGTATGGCTACACCTTC
TRBJ1-2,TRBD1,TRBV27,.,CASSPDREVYGYTF,TGTGCCAGCAGTCCCGACAGGGAGGTATATGGCTACACCTTC
TRBJ1-5,.,TRBV6-1,.,CASNHGTHSNQPQHF,TGTGCCAGCAATCACGGGACACATAGCAATCAGCCCCAGCATTTT
TRBJ1-3,.,TRBV27,.,CASSSGIGNTIYF,TGTGCCAGCAGTTCAGGGATTGGAAACACCATATATTTT
TRBJ2-7,TRBD2,TRBV24-1,.,CATSVPRLAGEDEQYF,TGTGCCACCAGTGTGCCGAGGCTAGCGGGAGAAGACGAGCAGTACTTC
TRBJ2-5,TRBD1,TRBV6-5,few,CASSQGVGETQYF,TGTGCCAGCAGTCAGGGGGTAGGGGAGACCCAGTACTTC
TRBJ1-2,TRBD1,TRBV3-1/TRBV3-2,.,CASSHNAGQGRSGYTF,TGTGCCAGCAGCCATAACGCGGGACAGGGACGTAGTGGCTACACCTTC
TRBJ2-7,.,TRBV7-8,.,CASSSITGQSYEQYF,TGTGCCAGCAGCTCAATTACCGGACAGTCCTACGAGCAGTACTTC
TRBJ2-1,TRBD2,TRBV5-1,.,CASSLFSGRYYNEQFF,TGCGCCAGCAGCTTGTTTAGCGGGAGGTATTACAATGAGCAGTTCTTC
TRBJ2-1,TRBD1,TRBV24-1,.,CATSDPRQGPYNEQFF,TGTGCCACCAGTGATCCTAGACAGGGTCCCTACAATGAGCAGTTCTTC
TRBJ2-3,.,TRBV7-9,.,CASSLPAQGDTQYF,TGTGCCAGCAGCTTACCCGCCCAGGGGGATACGCAGTATTTT
TRBJ2-1,TRBD2,TRBV15,.,CATSRDQTSGRSQFF,TGTGCCACCAGCAGAGATCAGACTAGCGGGAGGTCTCAGTTCTTC
TRBJ1-4,.,TRBV5-1,.,CASSPRQALATNEKLFF,TGCGCCAGCAGCCCGAGACAGGCGCTTGCAACTAATGAAAAACTGTTTTTT
TRBJ2-7,TRBD2,TRBV5-4,.,CASSPRLGGGTSYEQYF,TGTGCCAGCAGCCCCCGGCTGGGGGGGGGAACCTCCTACGAGCAGTACTTC
TRBJ1-3,TRBD1,TRBV9,.,CASSATSTGSGNTIYF,TGTGCCAGCAGCGCCACCTCGACAGGGAGCGGAAACACCATATATTTT
TRBJ1-2,.,TRBV7-9,.,CASSLHSNYGYTF,TGTGCCAGCAGCTTACACAGCAACTATGGCTACACCTTC
TRBJ2-3,.,TRBV4-3,.,CASSQRQLPPDTQYF,TGCGCCAGCAGCCAACGACAGTTGCCTCCAGATACGCAGTATTTT
TRBJ1-3,.,TRBV6-5,.,CASSYSEGTGNTIYF,TGTGCCAGCAGTTACTCGGAGGGGACTGGAAACACCATATATTTT
TRBJ1-1,.,TRBV30,.,CAWGTGTANTEAFF,TGTGCCTGGGGTACCGGGACTGCCAACACTGAAGCTTTCTTT
TRBJ2-3,.,TRBV11-3,once,CASSTGADTQYF,TGTGCCAGCAGTACGGGAGCCGATACGCAGTATTTT
TRBJ1-4,.,TRBV2,.,CASSDRRGINEKLFF,TGTGCCAGCAGTGACAGGCGAGGGATCAATGAAAAACTGTTTTTT